One sample yielded the 9 T cell receptor beta chains listed below, sequenced in a study of blood T cell repertoires in COVID-19. Sequencing used immunoSEQ multiplex PCR; TCRdb keeps in-frame clones, though not all of them. The data hold under 90,000 clones, with 70% to 85% observed a single time. Sequences were obtained from peripheral blood. The origin of the receptors is a man in his fifties or sixties with active or convalescent COVID-19.

This clone was observed a few times. This chain links TRBV3-1 (or the pseudogene TRBV3-2) with TRBJ1-1, with unresolved D. The CDR3 sequence is 13 residues long. Trimming stripped 0 bases from V and 7 bases from J, with 9 bases between. Germline V gene data show CDR1 as LGHDT and CDR2 as YNNKEL (reference sequence). CDR3: CASSQDLRVEAFF. CDR3 bases: TGTGCCAGCAGCCAAGATCTACGGGTTGAAGCTTTCTTT.

J is TRBJ1-1 and V is TRBV5-1; D is unclear. From germline, CDR1 is SGHRS and CDR2 YFSETQ. Trimming left V 0 bases short and J 3 bases short, with 12 bases between. This CDR3 contains 15 residues. DNA for the CDR3: TGCGCCAGCAGCTTGGGGCGGGTTCTGGACACTGAAGCTTTCTTT. Translating it yields CASSLGRVLDTEAFF.

This clone came up a few times. The rearrangement uses TRBV19 and TRBJ1-1; possibly TRBD1 for D (6 bases). Germline CDR1 and CDR2: LNHDA and SQIVND (reference sequence). The CDR3 is made up of 15 amino acids. V was trimmed by 3 bases and J by 8 bases, leaving 19 bases between them. CDR3 sequence: CASSIGGGAFPEAFF. CDR3 DNA: TGTGCCAGTAGTATCGGGGGGGGCGCTTTCCCCGAAGCTTTCTTT.

The chain has TRBV20-1 and TRBJ1-2; the D gene is possibly TRBD1 (6 bases). The CDR3 loop spans 14 amino acids. From germline, CDR1 is DFQATT and CDR2 SNEGSKA (reference sequence). Trimming shortened V by 3 bases and J by 8 bases, and 19 bases separated the two germline ends. CDR3 coding DNA: TGCAGTGCTAGTTTGGGGGCGGCAACTTGGGGCTACACCTTC. Its protein is CSASLGAATWGYTF.

This clone was recorded only once. This chain joins TRBV2 and TRBJ1-5; 7 bases are a match to TRBD1. Germline assignment: CDR1 SNHLY and CDR2 FYNNEI. CDR3 length equals 16 residues. V was clipped by 6 bases and J by 6 bases; unmatched bases: 14. CDR3 sequence: CASSLGQRIASQPQHF. The CDR3 nucleotides read TGTGCCAGCAGCTTGGGACAGCGGATTGCGAGTCAGCCCCAGCATTTT.

Ten or more counts support this clone. The chain couples TRBV5-4 to TRBJ2-5; 15 bases match TRBD2. The V gene end was trimmed by 4 bases and the J gene end by 3 bases; junction bases not matched to a gene: 10. Germline V gives CDR1 SGHNT, CDR2 YYREEE (reference sequence). The CDR3 runs to 18 residues. CDR3 loop: CASSPGLAGGPGEETQYF. CDR3 in DNA: TGTGCCAGCAGCCCTGGACTAGCGGGGGGGCCAGGGGAAGAGACCCAGTACTTC.

The rearrangement joins TRBV6-5 to TRBJ1-2, with TRBD1 identical over 12 bases. Looked up from germline, CDR1 is MNHEY and CDR2 is SVGAGI. The CDR3 sequence is 15 residues long. J lost 8 bases, V lost 4 bases, and 8 bases had no gene match. The CDR3: CASSSRDRGREGYTF. Written as DNA, the CDR3 is TGTGCCAGCAGTTCCCGGGACAGGGGGCGGGAGGGCTACACCTTC.

This clone was observed a few times. This sequence joins TRBV6-5 and TRBJ1-1, with D perhaps matching TRBD1 (6 bases). Looked up from germline, CDR1 is MNHEY and CDR2 is SVGAGI. Between the trimmed V and J ends, which lost 6 bases and 2 bases, there was a span of 13 bases. The CDR3 covers 14 residues. The CDR3, as DNA: TGTGCCAGCAGAGGGACAAATAAAAACACTGAAGCTTTCTTT. Translation gives CASRGTNKNTEAFF.

A remark on this clone: A much larger clone lies a single base off, so this may be a read error. The rearrangement joins TRBV6-2 or TRBV6-3 to TRBJ2-7, with D hard to call. Germline lookup yields CDR1 MNHEY and CDR2 SVGEGT. V lost 2 bases and J lost 1, with 6 bases in between. The CDR3 covers 13 residues. CDR3 DNA sequence: TGTGCCAGCAGTTACGGGCAGTCCTACGAGCAGTACTTC. Amino acids: CASSYGQSYEQYF.